Included here is one T cell receptor beta chain sequence, with context. Mismatch with germline at one junction end may stem from a read error. The sample belongs to a study of T cell responses to AZD1222 COVID-19 vaccine. Repertoires were generated with immunoSEQ multiplex PCR, while TCRdb's copy carries only in-frame clones and drops some. The top ten hold approximately 2% of the sample, which has some 150,000 clones, about 92% seen once. The CDR3 is 13 residues long. Germline values: CDR1 SEHNR, CDR2 FQNEAQ (reference sequence). This chain uses TRBV7-9 with TRBJ2-1; no definite D call. The clonotype was recovered from an adult in good health. Sequenced material: peripheral blood, taken on day 0 of AZD1222 vaccination. In nucleotides, the CDR3 is TGTGCCAGCAGCTTGAATAGCTACCATGAGCAGTTCTTC. This sequence encodes CASSLNSYHEQFF.